This T cell receptor (beta chain) comes out of a study of blood T cell repertoires in COVID-19. The CDR3 is made up of 15 amino acids. V gave up 5 bases and J gave up 7 bases; unmatched junction bases: 7. Germline loops: CDR1 MNHEY, CDR2 SMNVEV (reference sequence). Some clones are missing from TCRdb's copy, which holds only in-frame ones; the method was immunoSEQ multiplex PCR. The sample holds about 170,000 clones; 84% are singletons and the top ten take roughly 15%. The chain combines TRBV27 with TRBJ1-6; 8 bases agree with TRBD1. Sequenced: peripheral blood. The sequence came from a woman in her seventies with COVID-19, enrolled during active disease. CDR3 protein: CASSTGQGENSPLHF. In nucleotides, the CDR3 is TGTGCCAGCAGTACCGGACAGGGCGAGAATTCACCCCTCCACTTT.